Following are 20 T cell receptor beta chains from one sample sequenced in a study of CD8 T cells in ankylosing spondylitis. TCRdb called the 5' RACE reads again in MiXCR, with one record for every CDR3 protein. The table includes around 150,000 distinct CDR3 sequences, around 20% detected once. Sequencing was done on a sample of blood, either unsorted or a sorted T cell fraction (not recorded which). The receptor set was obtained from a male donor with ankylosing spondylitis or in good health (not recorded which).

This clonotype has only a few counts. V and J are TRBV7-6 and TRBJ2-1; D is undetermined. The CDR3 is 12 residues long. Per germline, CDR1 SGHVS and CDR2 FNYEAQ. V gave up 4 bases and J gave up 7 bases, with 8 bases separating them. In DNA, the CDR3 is TGTGCCAGCAGCTCGCACAATAATGAGCAGTTCTTC. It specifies CASSSHNNEQFF.

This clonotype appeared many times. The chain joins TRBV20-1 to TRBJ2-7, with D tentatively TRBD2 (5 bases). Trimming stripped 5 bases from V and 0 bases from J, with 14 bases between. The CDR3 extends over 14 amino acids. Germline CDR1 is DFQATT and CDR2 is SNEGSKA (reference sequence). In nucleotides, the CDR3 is TGCAGTGCTTCTCTAGCATCCCCCTCCTACGAGCAGTACTTC. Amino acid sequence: CSASLASPSYEQYF.

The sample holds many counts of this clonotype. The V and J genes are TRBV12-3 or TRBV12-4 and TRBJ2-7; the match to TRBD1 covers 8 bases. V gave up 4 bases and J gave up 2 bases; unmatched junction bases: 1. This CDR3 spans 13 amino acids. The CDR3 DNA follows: TGTGCCAGCAGTTACAGGGGGACCTACGAGCAGTACTTC. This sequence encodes CASSYRGTYEQYF.

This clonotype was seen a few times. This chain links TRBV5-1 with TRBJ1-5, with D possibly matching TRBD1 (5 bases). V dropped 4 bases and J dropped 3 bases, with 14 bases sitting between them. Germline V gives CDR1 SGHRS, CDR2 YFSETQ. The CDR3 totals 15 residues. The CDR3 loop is CASSPGGRSNQPQHF. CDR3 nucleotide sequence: TGCGCCAGCAGCCCGGGGGGAAGATCCAATCAGCCCCAGCATTTT.

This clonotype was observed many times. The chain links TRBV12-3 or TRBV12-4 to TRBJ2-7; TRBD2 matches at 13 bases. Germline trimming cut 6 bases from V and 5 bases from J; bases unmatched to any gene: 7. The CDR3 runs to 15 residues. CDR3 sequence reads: CASSILAGGPHEQYF. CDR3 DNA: TGTGCCAGCAGCATACTAGCGGGAGGGCCTCACGAGCAGTACTTC.

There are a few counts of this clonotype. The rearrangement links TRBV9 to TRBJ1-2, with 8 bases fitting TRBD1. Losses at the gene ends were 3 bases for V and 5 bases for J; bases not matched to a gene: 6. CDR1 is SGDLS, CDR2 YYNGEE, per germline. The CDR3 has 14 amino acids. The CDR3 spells CASSDETGVYGYTF. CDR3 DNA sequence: TGTGCCAGCAGCGATGAGACAGGGGTTTATGGCTACACCTTC. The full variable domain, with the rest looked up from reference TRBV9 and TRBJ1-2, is DSGVTQTPKHLITATGQRVTLRCSPRSGDLSVYWYQQSLDQGLQFLIQYYNGEERAKGNILERFSAQQFPDLHSELNLSSLELGDSALYFCASSDETGVYGYTFGSGTRLTVV.

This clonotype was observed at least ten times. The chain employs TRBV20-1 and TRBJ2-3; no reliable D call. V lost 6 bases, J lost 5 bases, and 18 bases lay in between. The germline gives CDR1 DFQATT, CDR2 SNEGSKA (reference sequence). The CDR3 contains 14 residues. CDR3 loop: CSAQETRMGDTQYF. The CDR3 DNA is TGCAGTGCCCAAGAAACGAGGATGGGAGATACGCAGTATTTT.

The DNA of the CDR3 is TGTGCCAGCAGTAGTATCTTCGAGGTGACCCAGTACTTC. It encodes CASSSIFEVTQYF. The V call is TRBV28, the J call TRBJ2-5, with D hard to call. Germline V gene sequence: CDR1 MDHEN, CDR2 SYDVKM. V dropped 5 bases and J dropped 7 bases, with 14 bases sitting between them. The CDR3 has 13 residues. The variable domain in full, with the rest retrieved from reference TRBV28 and TRBJ2-5, is DVKVTQSSRYLVKRTGEKVFLECVQDMDHENMFWYRQDPGLGLRLIYFSYDVKMKEKGDIPEGYSVSREKKERFSLILESASTNQTSMYLCASSSIFEVTQYFGPGTRLLVL.

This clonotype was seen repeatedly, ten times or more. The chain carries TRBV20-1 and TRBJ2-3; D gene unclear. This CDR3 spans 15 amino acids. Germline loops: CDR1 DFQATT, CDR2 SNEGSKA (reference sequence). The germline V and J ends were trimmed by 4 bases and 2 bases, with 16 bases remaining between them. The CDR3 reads CSATRLDLNTDTQYF. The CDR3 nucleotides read TGCAGTGCTACTCGCCTAGACCTCAACACAGATACGCAGTATTTT.

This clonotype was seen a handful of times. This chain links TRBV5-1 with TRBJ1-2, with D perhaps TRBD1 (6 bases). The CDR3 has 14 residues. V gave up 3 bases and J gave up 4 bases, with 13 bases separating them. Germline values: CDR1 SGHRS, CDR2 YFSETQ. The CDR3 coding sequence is TGCGCCAGCAGCTCCTCGGGGGGCAGCTATGGCTACACCTTC. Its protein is CASSSSGGSYGYTF. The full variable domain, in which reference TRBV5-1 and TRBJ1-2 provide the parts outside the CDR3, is KAGVTQTPRYLIKTRGQQVTLSCSPISGHRSVSWYQQTPGQGLQFLFEYFSETQRNKGNFPGRFSGRQFSNSRSEMNVSTLELGDSALYLCASSSSGGSYGYTFGSGTRLTVV.

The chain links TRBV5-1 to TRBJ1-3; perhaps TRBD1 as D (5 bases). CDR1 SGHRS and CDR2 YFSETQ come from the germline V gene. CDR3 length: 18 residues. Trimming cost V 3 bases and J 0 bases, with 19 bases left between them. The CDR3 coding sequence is TGCGCCAGCAGCTCAGGCCCACAGGTCCCTTCCTCTGGAAACACCATATATTTT. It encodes CASSSGPQVPSSGNTIYF.

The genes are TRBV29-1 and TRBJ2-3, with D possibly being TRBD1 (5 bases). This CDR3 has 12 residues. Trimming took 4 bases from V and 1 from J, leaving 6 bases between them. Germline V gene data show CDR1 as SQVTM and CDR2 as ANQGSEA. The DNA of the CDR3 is TGCAGCGTTGTCAGGGGCACAGATACGCAGTATTTT. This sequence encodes CSVVRGTDTQYF.

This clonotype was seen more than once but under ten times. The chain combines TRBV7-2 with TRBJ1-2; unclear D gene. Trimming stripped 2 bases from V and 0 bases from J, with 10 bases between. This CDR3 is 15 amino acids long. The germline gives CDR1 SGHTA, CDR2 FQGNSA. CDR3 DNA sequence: TGTGCCAGCAGCTTATACCCCGCAGCTAACTATGGCTACACCTTC. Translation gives CASSLYPAANYGYTF.

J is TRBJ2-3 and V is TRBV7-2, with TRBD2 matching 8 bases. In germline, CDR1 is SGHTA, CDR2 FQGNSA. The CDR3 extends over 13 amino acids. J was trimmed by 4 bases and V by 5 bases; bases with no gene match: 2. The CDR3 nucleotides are TGTGCCAGCAGCCGGGGGGGGGCAGATACGCAGTATTTT. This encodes CASSRGGADTQYF.

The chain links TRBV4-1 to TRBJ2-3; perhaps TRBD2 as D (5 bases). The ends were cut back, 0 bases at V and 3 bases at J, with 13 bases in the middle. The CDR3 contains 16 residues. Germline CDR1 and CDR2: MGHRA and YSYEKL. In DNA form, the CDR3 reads TGCGCCAGCAGCCAAGATCCCCCGGGCGGGACAGATACGCAGTATTTT. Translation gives CASSQDPPGGTDTQYF.

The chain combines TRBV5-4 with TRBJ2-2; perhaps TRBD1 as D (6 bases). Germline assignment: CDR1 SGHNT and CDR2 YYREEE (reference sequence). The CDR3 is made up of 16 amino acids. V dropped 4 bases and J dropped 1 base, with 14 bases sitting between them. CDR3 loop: CASSTGSGVNTGELFF. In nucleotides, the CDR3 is TGTGCCAGCAGCACGGGGTCAGGGGTGAACACCGGGGAGCTGTTTTTT. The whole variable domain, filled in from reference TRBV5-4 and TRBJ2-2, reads ETGVTQSPTHLIKTRGQQVTLRCSSQSGHNTVSWYQQALGQGPQFIFQYYREEENGRGNFPPRFSGLQFPNYSSELNVNALELDDSALYLCASSTGSGVNTGELFFGEGSRLTVL.

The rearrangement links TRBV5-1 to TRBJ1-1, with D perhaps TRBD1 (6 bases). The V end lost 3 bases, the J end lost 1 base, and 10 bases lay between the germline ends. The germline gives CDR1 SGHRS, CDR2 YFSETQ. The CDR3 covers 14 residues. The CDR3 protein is CASSWGQPNTEAFF. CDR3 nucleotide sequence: TGCGCCAGCAGCTGGGGACAACCGAACACTGAAGCTTTCTTT.

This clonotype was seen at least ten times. The CDR3: CASSDALAEQFF. In nucleotides, the CDR3 is TGCGCCAGCAGCGACGCCCTGGCTGAGCAGTTCTTC. The chain joins TRBV5-1 to TRBJ2-1; no definite D call. Germline values: CDR1 SGHRS, CDR2 YFSETQ. This CDR3 comprises 12 residues. Trimming cost V 4 bases and J 9 bases, with 11 bases left between them.

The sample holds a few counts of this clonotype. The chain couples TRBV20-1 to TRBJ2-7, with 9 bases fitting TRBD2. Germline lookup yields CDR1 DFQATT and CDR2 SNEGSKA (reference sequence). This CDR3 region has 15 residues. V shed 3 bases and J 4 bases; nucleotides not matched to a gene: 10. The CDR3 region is CSASGDSGSAYEQYF. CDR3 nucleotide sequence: TGCAGTGCTAGCGGTGATAGCGGGAGCGCTTACGAGCAGTACTTC.

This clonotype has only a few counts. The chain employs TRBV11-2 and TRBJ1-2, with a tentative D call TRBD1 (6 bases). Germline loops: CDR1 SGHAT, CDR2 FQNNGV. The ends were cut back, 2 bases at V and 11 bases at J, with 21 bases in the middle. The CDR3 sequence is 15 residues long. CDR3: CASSLLRTAVWGYTF. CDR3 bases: TGTGCCAGCAGCTTACTGCGGACAGCGGTCTGGGGGTACACCTTC.